A selection of T cell receptor beta chains follows, all from one sample in a study of patients and donors after allogeneic stem cell transplantation. TCRdb called the RT-PCR reads again in MiXCR, with one record for every CDR3 protein. The profile covers over 10,000 distinct CDR3 sequences, with about 25% appearing a single time and about 54% taken by the ten largest. Sequencing was carried out using blood, either unsorted or a sorted T cell fraction (not recorded which). The receptor source for this set is a human donor who was either an allogeneic HSCT recipient or a stem cell or donor lymphocyte infusion donor (not recorded which). It is not recorded whose cells these are; they may come from a transplant donor. Both conserved end residues are part of each CDR3. D genes are given only for firm matches. Clone size is given for some rows only: seen once, a few or many times, or a class if the clone is expanded.

D: .
J: TRBJ1-2
size: .
V: TRBV4-3
CDR3: CASSQDSKRSDGYTF
DNA: TGCGCCAGCAGCCAAGATTCGAAAAGATCGGACGGCTACACCTTC

D: .
J: TRBJ1-2
size: many
V: TRBV7-3
CDR3: CASSLVGGTNYGYTF
DNA: TGTGCCAGCAGCTTAGTCGGGGGGACTAACTATGGCTACACCTTC

D: TRBD1
J: TRBJ1-5
size: .
V: TRBV6-6
CDR3: CASSYSRGTGGNQPQHF
DNA: TGTGCCAGCAGTTACTCCAGGGGGACAGGGGGCAATCAGCCCCAGCATTTT

D: .
J: TRBJ2-5
size: .
V: TRBV29-1
CDR3: CSVDRQGGSTQYF
DNA: TGCAGCGTTGATCGTCAGGGCGGCTCGACCCAGTACTTC

D: .
J: TRBJ2-3
size: .
V: TRBV15
CDR3: CATSRDPHTQYF
DNA: TGTGCCACCAGTAGGGACCCCCATACGCAGTATTTT

D: .
J: TRBJ1-2
size: .
V: TRBV28
CDR3: CASSFGPFYGYTF
DNA: TGTGCCAGCAGCTTCGGACCTTTCTATGGCTACACCTTC

D: .
J: TRBJ2-1
size: once
V: TRBV4-3
CDR3: CASSQDLINEQFF
DNA: TGCGCCAGCAGCCAAGATTTGATCAATGAGCAGTTCTTC

D: TRBD1
J: TRBJ1-4
size: .
V: TRBV7-8
CDR3: CASRGQFNEKLFF
DNA: TGTGCCAGCCGGGGACAGTTTAATGAAAAACTGTTTTTT

D: TRBD1
J: TRBJ1-5
size: many
V: TRBV6-2/TRBV6-3
CDR3: CASSRTGNQPQHF
DNA: TGTGCCAGCAGCCGGACAGGGAATCAGCCCCAGCATTTT

D: .
J: TRBJ1-3
size: many
V: TRBV7-2
CDR3: CASSYFSGSGNTIYF
DNA: TGTGCCAGCAGCTACTTTTCCGGCTCTGGAAACACCATATATTTT